This T cell receptor (beta chain) was observed in a study of shared T cell receptors in the human thymus (dated by TCRdb to the early 2020s). General notes on the study: The study investigated the way shared, self-reactive T-cell receptor alpha chains are produced in the human thymus.

CDR1 and CDR2, per the germline V gene, are SGHTS and YDEGEE. From the cysteine through the phenylalanine, the CDR3 covers 15 amino acids. Just the 45-base CDR3 DNA is kept, in frame starting at base 1. V is pruned by 0 bases and J by 2 bases, leaving 2 bases of the junction without a gene match. The protocol used for the library was the immunoSEQ multiplex PCR assay. TCRdb took this table from immuneACCESS and kept in-frame rearrangements with V and J called. Such tables lack part of the clones; where checked against another copy, unresolved V genes explain under half of the gap, and the rest is unexplained. The sample data list hundreds of thousands of clones, and 78% of these were observed just once. Of the sample, about 0.014% is held by the ten largest clones. This clone showed up just a few times. No antigen is known for it. Per-nucleotide qualities are absent, and no much larger clonotype sits a single base away.

These data are also associated with another study on human thymus T cells. Reported in the second study: In Finland, the donors were immunologically healthy infants who were having open corrective cardiac surgery for congenital heart defects. Thymus tissue was obtained as surgical resects removed during corrective cardiac surgery. Usage of V and J gene segments appeared to be biased in both the thymic and the peripheral blood repertoires. The related research found that thymic TCR repertoires overlapped highly between unrelated individuals. The study characterized TCR alpha and beta repertoires from roughly 8 infant thymus samples and a few related peripheral blood samples. The infant donors were about 6 to 244 days old, and the cohort included six or seven males and a couple of females. Thymocytes were freed from the tissue by mechanical means and kept at -70 degrees C as pellets of roughly 9-30 million cells. A QIAsymphony instrument was used to extract genomic DNA from the frozen cell pellets. The immunoSEQ multiplex PCR assay was used to amplify the TCRB and TCRAD loci from a standardized amount of quality-controlled genomic DNA. The amplicons covered the V(D)J region and were long enough to include the CDR3 and to identify the V and J genes. The amplicons were sequenced on an Illumina platform via the commercial immunoSEQ service. Primer bias and sequencing errors were corrected using previously described methods, and TCRAD and TCRB definitions followed the IMGT database. Analysis of the repertoires was done with immunoSEQ Analyzer 3.0 and VDJTools and included basic statistics, V/J segment usage, diversity estimates, rarefaction and pairwise overlap. To estimate diversity, the Chao1, ChaoE, Efron-Thisted, Shannon and inverse Simpson indices were applied, and diversity was also estimated on datasets down-sampled to the smallest sample. Repertoire overlap used strict matching of CDR3 nucleotide sequence, V gene and J gene, with Jaccard-based multidimensional scaling clustering. On average, thymus samples yielded around 810,000 unique TCRB clonotypes, whereas blood samples yielded 75,000 to 95,000.

The source of this sequence is a boy younger than two with a congenital heart defect. Donor details come from another sample of the same person, matched by shared clones. The sample comprised thymocytes. The sequence is built from TRBV5-8 and TRBJ1-5; 7 bases in between match TRBD1. The DNA is TGTGCCAGCAGCTTGGGTGGACAGGGCAATCAGCCCCAGCATTTT. Translated, it reads CASSLGGQGNQPQHF.